These 18 T cell receptor beta chains were all obtained from the same sample, sequenced in a study of blood T cell repertoires in COVID-19. The data were produced by immunoSEQ multiplex PCR, yet TCRdb's version contains in-frame clones alone and is incomplete. The repertoire consists of over 75,000 clones, with 70% to 90% occurring once and the leading ten covering just over 2%. The sequenced material came from peripheral blood. The receptors were sampled from a man aged 50 to 60 with COVID-19, enrolled during active disease.

J is TRBJ2-7 and V is TRBV21-1; the table names TRBD1, a call not compared with the DNA. TRBV21-1 is reported as a pseudogene. This CDR3 comprises 17 residues. The CDR3 DNA follows: TGTGCCAGCACAAGGCTCCGAGGACAGGGCACATCCTACGAGCAGTACTTC. This gives the protein CASTRLRGQGTSYEQYF.

V is TRBV2 and J is TRBJ1-5; TRBD1 aligns across 7 bases. The CDR3 totals 15 residues. V was pared by 7 bases and J by 2 bases, with 8 bases of the junction left unmatched. Germline V gene sequence: CDR1 SNHLY, CDR2 FYNNEI. The CDR3 here is CASTRQGGGNQPQHF. In DNA, the CDR3 is TGTGCCAGCACAAGACAGGGTGGGGGCAATCAGCCCCAGCATTTT.

The gene calls are TRBV27 and TRBJ2-1, with 7 bases aligning to TRBD2. This CDR3 has 14 amino acids. J gave up 6 bases and V 2 bases, and 4 bases lay outside the gene matches. Germline CDR1 and CDR2: MNHEY and SMNVEV (reference sequence). CDR3 in DNA: TGTGCCAGCAGTTTAGCGGGGGAATTCAATGAGCAGTTCTTC. Its translation: CASSLAGEFNEQFF.

The chain combines TRBV4-1 with TRBJ2-1, with 8 bases aligning to TRBD1. Germline V gene sequence: CDR1 MGHRA, CDR2 YSYEKL. After removal of 4 bases from V and 3 bases from J, the junction contained 11 bases not matched to a gene. CDR3 length equals 17 residues. CDR3 region: CASSPQPDRVNYNEQFF. The CDR3 DNA reads as TGCGCCAGCAGCCCGCAACCGGACAGGGTTAACTACAATGAGCAGTTCTTC.

J is TRBJ2-2 and V is TRBV5-1; D possibly corresponds to TRBD2 (5 bases). The germline CDR1 and CDR2 sequences are SGHRS and YFSETQ. The CDR3 is made up of 14 amino acids. Trimming took off 0 bases at V and 5 bases at J, with 8 bases between the two ends. For the CDR3, the DNA is TGCGCCAGCAGCTTGGATCGGGGAACCGGGGAGCTGTTTTTT. As protein: CASSLDRGTGELFF. The whole variable domain, remainder taken from reference TRBV5-1 and TRBJ2-2, is KAGVTQTPRYLIKTRGQQVTLSCSPISGHRSVSWYQQTPGQGLQFLFEYFSETQRNKGNFPGRFSGRQFSNSRSEMNVSTLELGDSALYLCASSLDRGTGELFFGEGSRLTVL.

V and J are TRBV7-9 and TRBJ1-1, with D possibly matching TRBD1 (5 bases). This CDR3 region has 14 residues. With 5 bases removed from V and 5 bases from J, the gap between germline ends came to 15 bases. Germline CDR1 is SEHNR and CDR2 is FQNEAQ (reference sequence). DNA for the CDR3: TGTGCCAGCAGCATTACAGGATCTGGTACTGAAGCTTTCTTT. This encodes CASSITGSGTEAFF.

This clone has just a few counts. The CDR3 sequence is CASRETEYNEQFF. CDR3 DNA sequence: TGTGCCAGCAGGGAGACTGAGTACAATGAGCAGTTCTTC. The gene calls are TRBV2 and TRBJ2-1; no clear D. This CDR3 spans 13 amino acids. Trimming left V 6 bases short and J 4 bases short, with 10 bases between. Germline-derived CDR1 and CDR2 are SNHLY and FYNNEI.

V is TRBV3-1 (or the pseudogene TRBV3-2) and J is TRBJ2-1; D remains ambiguous. The CDR3 runs 12 residues. From germline, CDR1 is LGHDT and CDR2 YNNKEL (reference sequence). V lost 0 bases, J lost 8 bases, and 5 bases lay in between. The CDR3 region is CASSQDIHEQFF. As DNA, the CDR3 is TGTGCCAGCAGCCAAGATATCCATGAGCAGTTCTTC.

V usage is TRBV19 and J usage is TRBJ1-1; weak D call: TRBD1 (6 bases). The CDR3 runs 16 residues. Germline values: CDR1 LNHDA, CDR2 SQIVND (reference sequence). The V end lost 3 bases, the J end lost 2 bases, and 16 bases lay between the germline ends. CDR3: CASSIIGRGGNTEAFF. DNA for the CDR3: TGTGCCAGTAGTATCATAGGCAGGGGTGGAAACACTGAAGCTTTCTTT. The full variable domain, completed using reference TRBV19 and TRBJ1-1, is DGGITQSPKYLFRKEGQNVTLSCEQNLNHDAMYWYRQDPGQGLRLIYYSQIVNDFQKGDIAEGYSVSREKKESFPLTVTSAQKNPTAFYLCASSIIGRGGNTEAFFGQGTRLTVV.

This clone was seen once. The chain combines TRBV6-1 with TRBJ2-7, with 8 positions matching TRBD2. The CDR3 runs to 15 residues. Germline V gives CDR1 MNHNS, CDR2 SASEGT. The V and J ends lost 2 bases and 5 bases, in that order; junction bases with no gene match: 8. The CDR3, as DNA: TGTGCCAGCAGTGAATTCGGGGGGGCGCCCCACGAGCAGTACTTC. Its translation: CASSEFGGAPHEQYF.

V is TRBV28 and J is TRBJ1-2, with D hard to call. V lost 2 bases and J 7 bases, leaving 8 bases between the germline ends. Germline lookup yields CDR1 MDHEN and CDR2 SYDVKM. The CDR3 is 12 amino acids. CDR3 DNA sequence: TGTGCCAGCAGTTTAAGGAGTGTTGGCTACACCTTC. Its translation: CASSLRSVGYTF.

The rearrangement links TRBV7-3 to TRBJ2-1; the D gene is possibly TRBD1 (5 bases). With 5 bases removed from V and 4 bases from J, the gap between germline ends came to 12 bases. This CDR3 is built from 14 residues. Germline V gives CDR1 SGHTA, CDR2 FQGTGA. This chain's CDR3 is CASSKGDTYNEQFF. The CDR3 DNA is TGTGCCAGCAGCAAAGGGGATACTTACAATGAGCAGTTCTTC.

The CDR3 spells CASRTTGNSNQPQHF. In DNA, the CDR3 is TGTGCCAGCAGGACAACAGGAAATAGCAATCAGCCCCAGCATTTT. The genes are TRBV2 and TRBJ1-5; TRBD1 might be the D (5 bases). The germline V gene has CDR1 SNHLY and CDR2 FYNNEI. The CDR3 sequence is 15 residues long. Deletions cut 6 bases from V and 0 bases from J, with 12 bases between.

This chain connects TRBV5-1 to TRBJ1-2, with a tentative D call TRBD1 (5 bases). V lost 0 bases and J 3 bases, leaving 15 bases between the germline ends. CDR1 is SGHRS, CDR2 YFSETQ, per germline. CDR3 length: 16 amino acids. The CDR3 sequence is CASSLAGRGVDYGYTF. Written as DNA, the CDR3 is TGCGCCAGCAGCTTGGCCGGGAGAGGGGTGGACTATGGCTACACCTTC.

The chain recombines TRBV30 with TRBJ1-5; 7 nucleotides match TRBD1. After removal of 3 bases from V and 3 bases from J, the junction contained 2 bases not matched to a gene. Germline CDR1 is GTSNPN and CDR2 is SVGIG (reference sequence). CDR3 length equals 13 residues. The CDR3 nucleotides are TGTGCCTGGAGGGGACAGCCCAATCAGCCCCAGCATTTT. Its protein product is CAWRGQPNQPQHF. Filled out from reference TRBV30 and TRBJ1-5, the complete variable domain reads SQTIHQWPATLVQPVGSPLSLECTVEGTSNPNLYWYRQAAGRGLQLLFYSVGIGQISSEVPQNLSASRPQDRQFILSSKKLLLSDSGFYLCAWRGQPNQPQHFGDGTRLSIL.

The DNA of the CDR3 is TGTGCCAGCAGCCCCGGGCGGGGGGTGGTTCAGCCCCAGCATTTT. Translation: CASSPGRGVVQPQHF. This chain links TRBV6-2 or TRBV6-3 with TRBJ1-5, with D possibly TRBD1 on 5 matching bases. There are 15 residues in the CDR3. The germline V and J ends were trimmed by 6 bases and 6 bases, with 18 bases remaining between them. Germline V gives CDR1 MNHEY, CDR2 SVGEGT.

Comments on this clone: The sample holds other DNA sequences that translate to the same CDR3. V is TRBV7-2 and J is TRBJ2-3; 8 nucleotides match TRBD2. CDR3 length equals 16 residues. From germline, CDR1 is SGHTA and CDR2 FQGNSA. J lost 5 bases, V lost 2 bases, and 9 bases had no gene match. The CDR3 coding sequence is TGTGCCAGCAGCTTATCGATCGGGGGGGCCGAAGATACGCAGTATTTT. Its translation is CASSLSIGGAEDTQYF.

The table lists this clone with a count of one. V and J are TRBV25-1 and TRBJ2-3, with TRBD2 identical over 12 bases. CDR3 size: 15 residues. In germline, CDR1 is MGHDK, CDR2 SYGVNS. V gave up 6 bases and J gave up 1 base; unmatched junction bases: 2. The CDR3 DNA is TGTGCCAGCAGCCGACTAGCGGGGGGCACAGATACGCAGTATTTT. It is translated as CASSRLAGGTDTQYF.